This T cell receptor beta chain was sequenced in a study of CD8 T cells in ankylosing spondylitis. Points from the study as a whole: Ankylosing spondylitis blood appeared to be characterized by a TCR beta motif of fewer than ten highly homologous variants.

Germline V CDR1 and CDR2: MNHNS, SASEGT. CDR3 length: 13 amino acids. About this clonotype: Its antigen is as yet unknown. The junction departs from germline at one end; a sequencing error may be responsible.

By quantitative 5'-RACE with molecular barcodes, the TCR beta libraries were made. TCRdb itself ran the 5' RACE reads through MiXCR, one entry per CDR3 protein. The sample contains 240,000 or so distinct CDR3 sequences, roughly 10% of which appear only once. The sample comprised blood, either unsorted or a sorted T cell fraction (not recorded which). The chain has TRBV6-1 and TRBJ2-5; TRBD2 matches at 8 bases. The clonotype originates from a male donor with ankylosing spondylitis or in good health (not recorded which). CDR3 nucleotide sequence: TGTGCCAGCAGTAAAGCGGGAGACGAGACCCAGTACTTC. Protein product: CASSKAGDETQYF.